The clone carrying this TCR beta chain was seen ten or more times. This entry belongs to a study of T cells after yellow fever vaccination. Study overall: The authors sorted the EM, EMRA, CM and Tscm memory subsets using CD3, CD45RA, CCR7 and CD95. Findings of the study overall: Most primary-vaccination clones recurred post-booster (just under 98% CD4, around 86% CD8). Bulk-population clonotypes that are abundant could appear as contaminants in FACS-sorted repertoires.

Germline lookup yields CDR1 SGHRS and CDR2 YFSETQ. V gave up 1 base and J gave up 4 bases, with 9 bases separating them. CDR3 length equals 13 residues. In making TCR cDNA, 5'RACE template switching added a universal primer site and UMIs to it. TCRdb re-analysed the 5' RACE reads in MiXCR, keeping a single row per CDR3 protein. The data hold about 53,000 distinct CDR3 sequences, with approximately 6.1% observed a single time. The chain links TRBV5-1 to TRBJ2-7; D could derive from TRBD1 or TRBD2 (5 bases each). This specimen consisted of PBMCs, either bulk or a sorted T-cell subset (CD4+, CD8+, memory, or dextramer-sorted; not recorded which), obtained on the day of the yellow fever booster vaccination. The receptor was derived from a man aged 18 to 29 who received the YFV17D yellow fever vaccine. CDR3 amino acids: CASSLWGSYEQYF. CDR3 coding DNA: TGCGCCAGCAGCTTGTGGGGGTCGTACGAGCAGTACTTC. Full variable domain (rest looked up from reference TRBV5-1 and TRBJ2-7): KAGVTQTPRYLIKTRGQQVTLSCSPISGHRSVSWYQQTPGQGLQFLFEYFSETQRNKGNFPGRFSGRQFSNSRSEMNVSTLELGDSALYLCASSLWGSYEQYFGPGTRLTVT.